This T cell receptor (beta chain) was sequenced during a study of blood T cell repertoires in COVID-19 (dated by TCRdb to 2020 to 2021). Looking at the study overall: Samples covering the acute and convalescent phases of COVID-19 were provided by collaborators in the United States, Italy and Spain. The material from the prospective study consisted of cDNA or gDNA derived from T cells, B-cell-depleted T cells, or PBMCs. The dataset comprised deeply sampled blood TCRbeta repertoires from subjects exposed to, actively infected with, or recovered from COVID-19. The repertoires were released in a freely available public database intended as a resource for research on the immune response to SARS-CoV-2. Samples came from the ongoing ImmuneRACE study (first 160 participants) plus 1,254 subjects from 6 global collaborators. Sample metadata almost always included a de-identified subject ID, COVID-19 status, age in years and sex. Where available, HLA class I and class II types were taken from metadata supplied by the sample provider and were not determined by assay-based typing. Points the paper makes about the study in general: How much clinical and demographic metadata was included differed by source and by participant, and the metadata was provided uncurated.

TCRbeta CDR3 regions were amplified from genomic DNA by means of the immunoSEQ Assay, a bias-controlled multiplex PCR. The source study handled its data this way. The number of nucleated cells in each sample was estimated from the amplification of reference gene primers within the assay. To quantify the absolute abundance of each unique TCRbeta CDR3 rearrangement, sequence reads were collapsed and filtered. For each sample, productive Simpson clonality was calculated as the square root of Simpson's diversity index across productive rearrangements. Here the immuneACCESS table is served through TCRdb, limited to in-frame sequences with V and J called. Missing clones are a known gap in these copies; in checked studies unresolved V genes cover under half, and the rest lacks a known reason. V, J and clone size are those of that table, while D and trimming were read from the DNA. The sample profile shows approximately 400,000 clones; about nine tenths of them were found once. Approximately 12% of the sample is taken by the ten largest.

Remarks on this clone: No cognate antigen has been identified for it. Base qualities are not at hand, and no much larger clone is one base apart.

Trimming takes 3 bases from V and 4 bases from J, and the germline ends sit 12 bases apart. CDR1 and CDR2, per the germline V gene (reference sequence), are MNHEY and SMNVEV. The CDR3 spans 14 residues, from the cysteine through the phenylalanine. The retained sequence is limited to the CDR3, 42 bases, with the frame set at the first base. One collaborating source in Seattle enrolled patients during active infection and followed them longitudinally through the course of disease. Whole blood was collected in K2EDTA tubes by collaborating institutions according to the institutions' own protocols. Collaborator samples were shipped for TCRbeta analysis as frozen whole blood, isolated PBMCs, or DNA extracted from either sample type.

Sequencing was done on a sample of peripheral blood. In this chain, TRBV27 is recombined with TRBJ1-2, with a weak D call of TRBD1 (5 bases match). The clonotype comes from a woman between 50 and 59 years old with COVID-19, enrolled during active disease. The sequenced DNA is TGTGCCAGCAGTTTCGCTGGGGCCGGCTATGGCTACACCTTC. Its product reads: CASSFAGAGYGYTF.